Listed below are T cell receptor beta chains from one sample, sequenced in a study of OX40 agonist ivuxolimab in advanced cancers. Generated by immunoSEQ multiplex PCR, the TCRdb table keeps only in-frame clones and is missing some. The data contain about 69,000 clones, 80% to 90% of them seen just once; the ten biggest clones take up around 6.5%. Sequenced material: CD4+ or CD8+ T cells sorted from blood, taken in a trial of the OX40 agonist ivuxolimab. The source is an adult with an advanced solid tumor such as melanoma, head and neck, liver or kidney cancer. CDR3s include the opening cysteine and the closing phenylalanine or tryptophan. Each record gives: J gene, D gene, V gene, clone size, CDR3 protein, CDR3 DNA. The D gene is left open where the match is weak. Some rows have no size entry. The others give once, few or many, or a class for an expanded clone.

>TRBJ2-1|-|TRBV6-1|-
CASKYLGSYNEQFF
TGTGCCAGCAAATACCTAGGCTCCTACAATGAGCAGTTCTTC
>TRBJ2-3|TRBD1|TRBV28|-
CASSFRDRGPADTQYF
TGTGCCAGCAGTTTCCGGGACAGGGGTCCCGCAGATACGCAGTATTTT
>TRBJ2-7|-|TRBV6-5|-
CASSYSVAGAYEQYF
TGTGCCAGCAGTTACTCGGTCGCAGGTGCCTACGAGCAGTACTTC
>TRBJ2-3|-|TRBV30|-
CAWSVLLATDTQYF
TGTGCCTGGAGTGTACTTCTAGCTACAGATACGCAGTATTTT
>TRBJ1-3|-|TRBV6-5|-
CASSYSTRGTGNTIYF
TGTGCCAGCAGTTACTCGACACGGGGCACTGGAAACACCATATATTTT
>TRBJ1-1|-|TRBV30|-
CAWSTANTEAFF
TGTGCCTGGAGTACGGCGAACACTGAAGCTTTCTTT
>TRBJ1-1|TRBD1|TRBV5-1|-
CASSFYPGQLNTEAFF
TGCGCCAGCAGCTTCTACCCGGGACAGCTGAACACTGAAGCTTTCTTT
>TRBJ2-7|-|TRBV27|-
CASGPLPALSREQYF
TGTGCCAGCGGTCCCCTGCCAGCGTTATCTAGGGAGCAGTACTTC
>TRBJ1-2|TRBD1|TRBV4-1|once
CASSQAPGGNYGYTF
TGCGCCAGCAGCCAAGCGCCAGGGGGAAACTATGGCTACACCTTC
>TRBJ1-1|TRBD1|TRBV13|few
CASSLGLRGRGTEAFF
TGTGCCAGCAGCTTAGGCCTCAGGGGGCGCGGCACTGAAGCTTTCTTT
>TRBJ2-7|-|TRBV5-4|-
CASSLGTEFYEQYF
TGTGCCAGCAGCTTGGGGACGGAATTCTACGAGCAGTACTTC
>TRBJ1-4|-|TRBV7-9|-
CASSFLDEKLFF
TGTGCCAGCAGCTTCTTAGATGAAAAACTGTTTTTT
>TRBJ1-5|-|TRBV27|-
CASSLAGAGQPQHF
TGTGCCAGCAGTTTAGCAGGTGCAGGTCAGCCCCAGCATTTT
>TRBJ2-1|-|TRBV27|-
CASSFDTRNEQFF
TGTGCCAGCAGCTTTGACACGCGCAATGAGCAGTTCTTC
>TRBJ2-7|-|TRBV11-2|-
CASSPGVLHYEQYF
TGTGCCAGCAGCCCGGGGGTACTCCACTACGAGCAGTACTTC
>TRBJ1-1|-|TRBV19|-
CASRSWPEAFF
TGTGCCAGTAGGTCGTGGCCTGAAGCTTTCTTT
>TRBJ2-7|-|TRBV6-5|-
CASSYSGLVGYEQYF
TGTGCCAGCAGTTACTCGGGTCTAGTCGGCTACGAGCAGTACTTC
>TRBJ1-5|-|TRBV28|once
CASSLRVYNQPQHF
TGTGCCAGCAGTTTGAGGGTTTACAATCAGCCCCAGCATTTT
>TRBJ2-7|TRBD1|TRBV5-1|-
CASSFSPFRQGFNEQYF
TGCGCCAGCAGCTTCTCCCCTTTCAGACAGGGGTTCAACGAGCAGTACTTC
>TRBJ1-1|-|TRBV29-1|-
CSVEQDTEAFF
TGCAGCGTAGAGCAGGACACTGAAGCTTTCTTT
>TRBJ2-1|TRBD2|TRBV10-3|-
CAISESVGLDDEQFF
TGTGCCATCAGTGAGTCGGTTGGACTAGACGATGAGCAGTTCTTC
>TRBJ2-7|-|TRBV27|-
CASSSTGSYEQYF
TGTGCCAGCAGTTCAACAGGGTCCTACGAGCAGTACTTC
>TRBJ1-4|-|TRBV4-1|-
CASSQGGDNEKLFF
TGCGCCAGCAGCCAAGGCGGGGACAATGAAAAACTGTTTTTT
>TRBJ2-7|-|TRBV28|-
CAVDQGIFYEQYF
TGTGCCGTCGACCAGGGGATCTTTTACGAGCAGTACTTC
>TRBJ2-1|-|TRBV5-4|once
CASSGGLHLGNEQFF
TGTGCCAGCAGCGGAGGACTCCATCTTGGAAATGAGCAGTTCTTC
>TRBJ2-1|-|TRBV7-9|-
CASSLKPDEQFF
TGTGCCAGCAGCTTAAAACCGGATGAGCAGTTCTTC
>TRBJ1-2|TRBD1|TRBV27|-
CASSLYRGNGYTF
TGTGCCAGCAGTTTGTACAGGGGTAATGGCTACACCTTC
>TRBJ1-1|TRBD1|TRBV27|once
CASSPRGTEAFF
TGTGCCAGCAGCCCCAGGGGGACTGAAGCTTTCTTT
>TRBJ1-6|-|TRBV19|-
CASSYGPNSPLHF
TGTGCCAGTAGCTACGGGCCTAATTCACCCCTCCACTTT
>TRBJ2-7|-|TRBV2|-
CASSETYSYEQYF
TGTGCCAGCAGTGAAACCTACAGTTACGAGCAGTACTTC
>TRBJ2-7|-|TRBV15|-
CATGFGHSYEQYF
TGTGCCACAGGCTTCGGTCATTCCTACGAGCAGTACTTC
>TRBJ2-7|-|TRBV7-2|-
CASSSYGAGKGYEQYF
TGTGCCAGCAGCTCCTACGGGGCAGGGAAAGGTTACGAGCAGTACTTC
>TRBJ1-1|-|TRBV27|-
CASSNGQLLNTEAFF
TGTGCCAGCAGTAATGGGCAGCTATTGAACACTGAAGCTTTCTTT
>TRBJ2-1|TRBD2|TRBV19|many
CASSPTSGSSSYNEQFF
TGTGCCAGTAGCCCGACTAGCGGGTCCAGCTCCTACAATGAGCAGTTCTTC
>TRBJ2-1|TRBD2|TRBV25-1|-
CASSDSWTSGIEAEQFF
TGTGCCAGCAGTGATTCCTGGACTAGCGGGATTGAAGCGGAGCAGTTCTTC
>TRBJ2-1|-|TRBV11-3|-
CASSSQGRGSYNEQFF
TGTGCCAGCAGCTCCCAGGGCCGGGGCTCCTACAATGAGCAGTTCTTC
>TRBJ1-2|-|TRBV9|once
CASSVDRTNYGYTF
TGTGCCAGCAGCGTGGACAGAACTAACTATGGCTACACCTTC